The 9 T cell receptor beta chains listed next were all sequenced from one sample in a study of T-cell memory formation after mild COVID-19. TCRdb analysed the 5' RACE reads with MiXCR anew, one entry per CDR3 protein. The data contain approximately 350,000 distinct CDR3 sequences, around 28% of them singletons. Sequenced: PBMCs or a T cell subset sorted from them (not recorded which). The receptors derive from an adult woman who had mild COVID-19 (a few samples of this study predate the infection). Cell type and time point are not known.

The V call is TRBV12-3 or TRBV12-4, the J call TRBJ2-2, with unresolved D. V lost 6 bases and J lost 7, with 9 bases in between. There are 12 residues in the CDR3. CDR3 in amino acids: CASSDLGGELFF. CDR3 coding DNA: TGTGCCAGCAGCGACTTAGGCGGGGAGCTGTTTTTT.

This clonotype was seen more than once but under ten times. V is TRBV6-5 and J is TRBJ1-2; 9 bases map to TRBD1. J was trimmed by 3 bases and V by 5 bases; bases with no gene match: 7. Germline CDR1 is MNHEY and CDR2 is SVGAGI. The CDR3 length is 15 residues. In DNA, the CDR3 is TGTGCCAGCAGTCCGACGGACAGGGGCTACTATGGCTACACCTTC. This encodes CASSPTDRGYYGYTF.

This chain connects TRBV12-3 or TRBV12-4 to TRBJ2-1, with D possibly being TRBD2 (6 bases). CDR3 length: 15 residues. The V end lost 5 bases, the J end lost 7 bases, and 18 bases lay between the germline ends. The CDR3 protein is CASSPQSGYRNEQFF. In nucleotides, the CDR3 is TGTGCCAGCAGTCCTCAAAGCGGGTACCGTAATGAGCAGTTCTTC.

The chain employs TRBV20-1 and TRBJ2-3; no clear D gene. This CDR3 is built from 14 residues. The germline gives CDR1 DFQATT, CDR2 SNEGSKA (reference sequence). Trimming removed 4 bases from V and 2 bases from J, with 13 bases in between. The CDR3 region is CSATKGPDTDTQYF. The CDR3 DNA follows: TGCAGTGCTACGAAAGGGCCCGACACAGATACGCAGTATTTT.

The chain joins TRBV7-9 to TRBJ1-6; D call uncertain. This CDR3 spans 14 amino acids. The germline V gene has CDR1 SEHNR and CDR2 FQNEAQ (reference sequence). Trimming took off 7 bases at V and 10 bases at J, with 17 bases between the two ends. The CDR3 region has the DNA TGTGCCAGCACTCCGGTGGTGGGTGACTCACCCCTCCACTTT. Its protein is CASTPVVGDSPLHF.

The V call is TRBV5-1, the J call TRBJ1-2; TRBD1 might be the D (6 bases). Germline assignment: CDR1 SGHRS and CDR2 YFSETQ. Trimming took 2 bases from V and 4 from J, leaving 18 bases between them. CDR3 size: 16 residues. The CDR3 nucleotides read TGCGCCAGCAGCTTTGGTGGCGATGGGGGCTCCTATGGCTACACCTTC. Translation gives CASSFGGDGGSYGYTF.

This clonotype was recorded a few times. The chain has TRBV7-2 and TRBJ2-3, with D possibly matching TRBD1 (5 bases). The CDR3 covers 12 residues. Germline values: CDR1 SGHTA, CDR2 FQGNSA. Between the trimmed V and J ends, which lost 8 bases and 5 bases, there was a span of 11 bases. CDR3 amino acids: CASGASGDTQYF. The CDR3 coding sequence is TGTGCCAGCGGGGCTTCTGGAGATACGCAGTATTTT. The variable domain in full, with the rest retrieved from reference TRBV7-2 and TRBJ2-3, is GAGVSQSPSNKVTEKGKDVELRCDPISGHTALYWYRQSLGQGLEFLIYFQGNSAPDKSGLPSDRFSAERTGGSVSTLTIQRTQQEDSAVYLCASGASGDTQYFGPGTRLTVL.

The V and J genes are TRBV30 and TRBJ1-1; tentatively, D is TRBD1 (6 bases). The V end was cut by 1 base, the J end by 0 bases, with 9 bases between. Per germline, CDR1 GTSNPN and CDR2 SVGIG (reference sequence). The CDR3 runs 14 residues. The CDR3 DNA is TGTGCCTGGAGTGCAGGGGTGTTGAACACTGAAGCTTTCTTT. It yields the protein CAWSAGVLNTEAFF.

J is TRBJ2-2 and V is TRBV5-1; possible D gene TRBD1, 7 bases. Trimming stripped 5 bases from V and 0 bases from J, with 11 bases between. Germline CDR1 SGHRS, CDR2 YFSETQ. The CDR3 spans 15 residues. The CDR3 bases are TGCGCCAGCAGGGCGGGACAGCCGAACACCGGGGAGCTGTTTTTT. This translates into CASRAGQPNTGELFF.